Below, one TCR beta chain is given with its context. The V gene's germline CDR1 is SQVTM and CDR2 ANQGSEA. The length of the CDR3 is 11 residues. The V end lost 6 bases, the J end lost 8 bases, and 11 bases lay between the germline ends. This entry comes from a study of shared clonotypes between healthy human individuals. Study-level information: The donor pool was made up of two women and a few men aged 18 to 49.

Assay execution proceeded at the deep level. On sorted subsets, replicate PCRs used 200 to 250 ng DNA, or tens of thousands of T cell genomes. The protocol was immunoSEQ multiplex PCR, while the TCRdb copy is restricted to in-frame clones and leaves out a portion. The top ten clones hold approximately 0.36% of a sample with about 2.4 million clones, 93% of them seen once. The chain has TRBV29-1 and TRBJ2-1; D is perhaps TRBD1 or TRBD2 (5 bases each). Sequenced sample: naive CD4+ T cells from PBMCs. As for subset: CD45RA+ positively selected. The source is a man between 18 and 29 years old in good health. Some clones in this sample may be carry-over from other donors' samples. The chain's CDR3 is CSVTGRDEQFF. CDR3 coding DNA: TGCAGCGTAACGGGACGGGATGAGCAGTTCTTC.